This is a list of T cell receptor beta chains from one sample in a study of blood T cell repertoires in COVID-19. Profiling relied on immunoSEQ multiplex PCR, and the TCRdb table lists in-frame clones only, not all of them. Found here are fewer than 250,000 clones, approximately 73% of them singletons; the top ten hold around a sixth. Sequencing used PBMCs or T cells enriched from blood (not recorded which). Every receptor here comes from a woman aged 50 to 60 with acute COVID-19. Both conserved end residues are part of each CDR3. A D gene is named only where the DNA matches it firmly.

v_call	d_call	j_call	cdr3_aa	cdr3_nt
TRBV5-6	-	TRBJ1-2	CASSEFDYGYTF	TGTGCCAGCAGCGAGTTCGACTATGGCTACACCTTC
TRBV7-9	-	TRBJ2-1	CASSLLQGGGWNEQFF	TGTGCCAGCAGCCTACTGCAAGGGGGGGGTTGGAATGAGCAGTTCTTC
TRBV7-9	-	TRBJ1-1	CASSFSGTHTEAFF	TGTGCCAGCAGCTTTTCCGGGACACACACTGAAGCTTTCTTT
TRBV4-1	TRBD2	TRBJ2-2	CASSQVPSGGFGELFF	TGCGCCAGCAGCCAAGTACCTAGCGGGGGATTCGGGGAGCTGTTTTTT
TRBV18	-	TRBJ2-5	CASSIKGLAKETQYF	TGTGCCAGCTCAATAAAAGGTCTAGCGAAAGAGACCCAGTACTTC
TRBV30	-	TRBJ1-1	CAWRPPRGMNTEAFF	TGTGCCTGGAGGCCCCCCCGCGGGATGAACACTGAAGCTTTCTTT
TRBV5-1	-	TRBJ2-1	CASSLAVLNEQFF	TGCGCCAGCAGCTTGGCGGTTTTGAATGAGCAGTTCTTC
TRBV3-1/TRBV3-2	-	TRBJ2-2	CASSQLSGELFF	TGTGCCAGCAGCCAACTGAGCGGGGAGCTGTTTTTT
TRBV5-4	-	TRBJ1-1	CASSQSRNTEAFF	TGTGCCAGCAGCCAAAGTAGGAACACTGAAGCTTTCTTT
TRBV19	TRBD2	TRBJ2-2	CASMSGGTAGELFF	TGTGCCAGTATGAGCGGGGGTACCGCCGGGGAGCTGTTTTTT